The 29 T cell receptor beta chains below were found in one sample sequenced in a study of regulatory T cells in long-lasting Graves disease. Indicated time point: persistent/refractory GD, antithyroid drugs over 5 years with positive TRAb. Following extraction of RNA from PBMCs, that RNA was used to make the TCR library. Libraries of TCR beta came from iRepertoire HTBI primers plus Arm-PCR of CDR3 regions. TCRdb itself ran the multiplex PCR reads through MiXCR, one entry per CDR3 protein. The sample shows about 400,000 distinct CDR3 sequences, roughly 20% of them seen only once. Sequenced here: peripheral blood mononuclear cells (PBMCs), sampled when the disease was refractory, from a patient treated with antithyroid drugs. All receptors derive from a female donor with Graves disease.

As regards this clonotype: This may be a read error, as it is one base from a much larger clone. V is TRBV6-2 or TRBV6-3 and J is TRBJ1-1, with 7 positions matching TRBD1. Germline V CDR1 and CDR2: MNHEY, SVGEGT. The trim removed 3 bases at V and 1 base at J, leaving 5 bases unmatched. The CDR3 has 15 amino acids. CDR3 loop: CASSYSGQANTEAFF. CDR3 bases: TGTGCCAGCAGTTATTCCGGACAGGCGAACACTGAAGCTTTCTTT.

Comment on this clonotype: This may arise from a read error, as a much more abundant clone is one base away. The rearrangement joins TRBV2 to TRBJ2-7; no definite D call. This CDR3 has 14 amino acids. Trimming left V 5 bases short and J 3 bases short, with 14 bases between. Germline V gene lookup returns CDR1 SNHLY and CDR2 FYNNEI. The CDR3 region has the DNA TGTGCCAGCAGTCCAGTAGCCGGATTCTACGAGCAGTACTTC. It specifies CASSPVAGFYEQYF.

This clonotype appeared many times. This rearrangement joins TRBV7-2 to TRBJ2-2; 8 bases are shared with TRBD2. V shed 10 bases, J shed 4 bases, and the junction held 11 bases outside the gene matches. The CDR3 is 15 amino acids. Germline CDR1 and CDR2: SGHTA and FQGNSA. CDR3: CATPGGDHLTGELFF. For the CDR3, the DNA is TGTGCCACCCCGGGGGGGGACCACCTCACCGGGGAGCTGTTTTTT.

J is TRBJ2-7 and V is TRBV6-6, with no clear D. Germline-derived CDR1 and CDR2 are MNHNY and SVGAGI (reference sequence). The CDR3 is made up of 12 amino acids. The V end lost 0 bases, the J end lost 7 bases, and 7 bases lay between the germline ends. The CDR3 sequence: CASSYSIREQYF. The CDR3 DNA reads as TGTGCCAGCAGTTACTCGATCCGGGAGCAGTACTTC.

There are many counts of this clonotype. The chain combines TRBV20-1 with TRBJ2-7; D remains ambiguous. Per the germline V gene, CDR1 is DFQATT and CDR2 is SNEGSKA (reference sequence). Deletions cut 2 bases from V and 3 bases from J, with 17 bases between. The CDR3 totals 15 residues. This CDR3 reads CSARNRIAEGYEQYF. Written as DNA, the CDR3 is TGCAGTGCTAGAAACCGCATAGCTGAAGGCTACGAGCAGTACTTC.

This clonotype turned up a few times. The genes are TRBV7-8 and TRBJ1-2, with 7 bases fitting TRBD1. The CDR3 consists of 16 residues. Germline V gene lookup returns CDR1 SGHVS and CDR2 FQNEAQ. Trimming at V came to 0 bases and at J to 0 bases, leaving 4 bases not matched to a gene. Here the CDR3 DNA reads TGTGCCAGCAGCTTAGCGAGACAGGGAGCTAACTATGGCTACACCTTC. This gives the protein CASSLARQGANYGYTF.

This clonotype came up many times. The chain has TRBV18 and TRBJ2-3; unclear D gene. Germline CDR1 is KGHSH and CDR2 is LQKENI. Deletions cut 2 bases from V and 6 bases from J, with 6 bases between. The CDR3 runs to 12 residues. CDR3 DNA: TGTGCCAGCTCACCAAGGCGGGATACGCAGTATTTT. Its protein product is CASSPRRDTQYF.

This clonotype was observed a few times. The V and J genes are TRBV6-1 and TRBJ2-2, with a possible D match to TRBD2 (5 bases). The V end lost 7 bases, the J end lost 2 bases, and 14 bases lay between the germline ends. This CDR3 spans 15 amino acids. CDR1 and CDR2 (germline): MNHNS, SASEGT. The CDR3 nucleotides are TGTGCCAGCATCAACCCTACTAGTAACACCGGGGAGCTGTTTTTT. This codes for CASINPTSNTGELFF.

This clonotype was counted at least ten times. V gene TRBV2 combines with J gene TRBJ2-7; D is ambiguous. Trimming left V 6 bases short and J 4 bases short, with 22 bases between. The germline gives CDR1 SNHLY, CDR2 FYNNEI. This CDR3 is built from 16 residues. The CDR3 region has the DNA TGTGCCAGCAGAAAAACAGATATCCTACTGCGTTACGAGCAGTACTTC. Translation gives CASRKTDILLRYEQYF.

Only a few counts were recorded for this clonotype. The rearrangement uses TRBV20-1 and TRBJ2-7; no clear D. The CDR3 is 12 amino acids. Trimming stripped 6 bases from V and 6 bases from J, with 15 bases between. CDR1 is DFQATT, CDR2 SNEGSKA, per germline (reference sequence). The DNA for the CDR3 is TGCAGTGCCAGACCCCCACTGAGCGAGCAGTACTTC. This encodes CSARPPLSEQYF.

Regarding this clonotype: Possible read error: a much larger clone is one base away. V and J are TRBV7-2 and TRBJ2-7; maybe TRBD1 (6 bases). Trimming cost V 8 bases and J 6 bases, with 26 bases left between them. This CDR3 has 16 amino acids. CDR1 is SGHTA, CDR2 FQGNSA, per germline. CDR3 nucleotides: TGTGCCAGCCCAGAAGACGGCCAGGGGAAGTCGGGCGAGCAGTACTTC. Encoded protein: CASPEDGQGKSGEQYF.

This clonotype was picked up many times. V gene TRBV2 combines with J gene TRBJ1-5; TRBD1 matches at 7 bases. Trimming took 4 bases from V and 2 from J; bases not matched to a gene: 2. The germline CDR1 and CDR2 sequences are SNHLY and FYNNEI. The CDR3 contains 14 residues. In DNA form, the CDR3 reads TGTGCCAGCAGTGGGGACAGCCGCAATCAGCCCCAGCATTTT. Its protein product is CASSGDSRNQPQHF.

The chain has TRBV6-1 and TRBJ1-4; no definite D call. Trimming removed 1 base at V and 8 bases at J, with 5 bases between. Germline CDR1 and CDR2: MNHNS and SASEGT. The CDR3 sequence is 12 residues long. CDR3: CASSEVGEKLFF. The CDR3 DNA reads TGTGCCAGCAGTGAAGTGGGCGAAAAACTGTTTTTT.

The CDR3 bases are TGTGCCAGCAGTACCCTGGGCCAGGGCTACACCTTC. Translating it yields CASSTLGQGYTF. The rearrangement joins TRBV6-1 to TRBJ1-2; no clear D gene. Trimming cost V 5 bases and J 8 bases, with 12 bases left between them. The CDR3 is 12 residues long. CDR1 and CDR2 (germline): MNHNS, SASEGT.

The sample holds many counts of this clonotype. This chain joins TRBV7-2 and TRBJ1-2; a weak D match, TRBD1 (6 bases). CDR1 is SGHTA and CDR2 is FQGNSA in the germline V gene. The CDR3 length is 19 residues. V shed 1 base and J shed 2 bases, with 23 bases lying between them. Here the CDR3 reads CASSLVGRGPETPNYGYTF. The CDR3 DNA reads as TGTGCCAGCAGCTTAGTGGGCAGGGGCCCTGAAACTCCGAACTATGGCTACACCTTC.

This clonotype has ten or more counts. The rearrangement uses TRBV6-9 and TRBJ1-2; 9 bases are shared with TRBD1. This CDR3 comprises 16 residues. CDR1 is MNHGY and CDR2 is SVAAGI in the germline V gene. V gave up 4 bases and J gave up 5 bases; unmatched junction bases: 11. Here the CDR3 reads CASSSPGQGGSYGYTF. The CDR3 DNA reads as TGTGCCAGCAGTTCCCCGGGACAGGGAGGATCTTATGGCTACACCTTC.

This clonotype was seen many times. J is TRBJ2-5 and V is TRBV7-2; D is ambiguous. The germline gives CDR1 SGHTA, CDR2 FQGNSA. This CDR3 is built from 14 residues. V lost 1 base and J 4 bases, leaving 10 bases between the germline ends. As DNA, the CDR3 is TGTGCCAGCAGCTTAGTTGTTTCGGGAGAGACCCAGTACTTC. Translating it yields CASSLVVSGETQYF.

Ten or more counts support this clonotype. The chain employs TRBV18 and TRBJ1-5; D remains unclear. The germline gives CDR1 KGHSH, CDR2 LQKENI. V was cut by 8 bases and J by 3 bases, with 8 bases left in between. The CDR3 covers 12 residues. The CDR3 is CASSPDNQPQHF. For the CDR3, the DNA is TGTGCCAGCAGCCCGGACAATCAGCCCCAGCATTTT.

In its sample, this clonotype was seen many times. V usage is TRBV28 and J usage is TRBJ2-7; D is possibly TRBD1 (5 bases). This CDR3 has 12 amino acids. Germline CDR1 is MDHEN and CDR2 is SYDVKM. Trimming took off 5 bases at V and 6 bases at J, with 11 bases between the two ends. The CDR3 region has the DNA TGTGCCAGCAGTAAAGGGGTTCTCGAGCAGTACTTC. This encodes CASSKGVLEQYF.

V usage is TRBV25-1 and J usage is TRBJ2-5, with D unclear. From germline, CDR1 is MGHDK and CDR2 SYGVNS. The CDR3 has 9 residues. CDR3 sequence (DNA): TGTGCAGTAAGGGAGACCCAGTACTTC. Translation gives CAVRETQYF.

This clonotype has only one observation. A much larger clone differs from this one at a single base, so this may be a read error. The V and J genes are TRBV28 and TRBJ2-4; TRBD1 might be the D (6 bases). The length of the CDR3 is 15 residues. Germline V lookup: CDR1 MDHEN, CDR2 SYDVKM. V was pared by 5 bases and J by 6 bases, with 17 bases between. CDR3 sequence reads: CASSPSGTMINIQYF. DNA of the CDR3: TGTGCCAGCAGTCCTTCCGGGACAATGATAAACATTCAGTACTTC.

This clonotype was picked up a small number of times. The gene calls are TRBV24-1 and TRBJ1-5; D gene unclear. V was pared by 4 bases and J by 4 bases, with 4 bases between. The CDR3 is made up of 12 amino acids. Germline V gene lookup returns CDR1 KGHDR and CDR2 SFDVKD. This chain's CDR3 is CATSDLNQPQHF. CDR3 bases: TGTGCCACCAGTGACCTGAATCAGCCCCAGCATTTT.

This clonotype came up many times. The J gene is TRBJ1-1, the V gene TRBV28, with D unresolved. V was trimmed by 7 bases and J by 0 bases, leaving 3 bases between them. Germline lookup yields CDR1 MDHEN and CDR2 SYDVKM. The CDR3 sequence is 11 residues long. CDR3 sequence: CASNMNTEAFF. As DNA, the CDR3 is TGTGCCAGCAACATGAACACTGAAGCTTTCTTT.

Many counts were recorded for this clonotype. The chain recombines TRBV28 with TRBJ2-7; the D gene could be TRBD1 or TRBD2 (6 bases each). CDR1 MDHEN and CDR2 SYDVKM come from the germline V gene. V was clipped by 6 bases and J by 5 bases, with 17 bases between them. The CDR3 covers 14 residues. In nucleotides, the CDR3 is TGTGCCAGCAGCTTTAAATGGGGGGACAACGAGCAGTACTTC. It translates to CASSFKWGDNEQYF.

This chain connects TRBV9 to TRBJ2-2; 7 bases map to TRBD1. The trim removed 4 bases at V and 2 bases at J, leaving 14 bases unmatched. From germline, CDR1 is SGDLS and CDR2 YYNGEE. The CDR3 contains 18 residues. CDR3 coding DNA: TGTGCCAGCAGCATCCGGGCCAAAGGGACAGCAAACACCGGGGAGCTGTTTTTT. It encodes CASSIRAKGTANTGELFF.

The chain combines TRBV20-1 with TRBJ2-7; D not certain. Germline lookup yields CDR1 DFQATT and CDR2 SNEGSKA (reference sequence). V shed 3 bases and J shed 2 bases, with 5 bases lying between them. The CDR3 length is 11 residues. The chain's CDR3 is CSARVTYEQYF. For the CDR3, the DNA is TGCAGTGCTAGGGTAACCTACGAGCAGTACTTC.

This clonotype was counted at least ten times. The genes are TRBV12-3 or TRBV12-4 and TRBJ2-2, with 10 bases matching TRBD1. V lost 6 bases and J lost 5; bases outside the gene matches: 12. The CDR3 spans 17 residues. The CDR3 sequence is CASSPGEGQGRTGELFF. DNA of the CDR3: TGTGCCAGCAGCCCGGGGGAGGGACAGGGGAGGACCGGGGAGCTGTTTTTT.

The J gene is TRBJ2-5, the V gene TRBV7-6; no reliable D call. V lost 6 bases to trimming and J lost 0 bases, with 11 bases between them. Germline lookup yields CDR1 SGHVS and CDR2 FNYEAQ. The CDR3 is 14 amino acids. The CDR3 sequence is CASRTSSHQETQYF. The CDR3 nucleotides read TGTGCCAGCAGAACCTCCTCCCACCAAGAGACCCAGTACTTC.

This clonotype was picked up many times. The chain carries TRBV27 and TRBJ1-1, with a weak D call TRBD1 (6 bases). The CDR3 runs to 14 residues. V was pared by 5 bases and J by 1 base, with 11 bases between. Germline values: CDR1 MNHEY, CDR2 SMNVEV (reference sequence). CDR3 nucleotide sequence: TGTGCCAGCAGTGCCGCAGGGGAGAACACTGAAGCTTTCTTT. Translating gives CASSAAGENTEAFF.